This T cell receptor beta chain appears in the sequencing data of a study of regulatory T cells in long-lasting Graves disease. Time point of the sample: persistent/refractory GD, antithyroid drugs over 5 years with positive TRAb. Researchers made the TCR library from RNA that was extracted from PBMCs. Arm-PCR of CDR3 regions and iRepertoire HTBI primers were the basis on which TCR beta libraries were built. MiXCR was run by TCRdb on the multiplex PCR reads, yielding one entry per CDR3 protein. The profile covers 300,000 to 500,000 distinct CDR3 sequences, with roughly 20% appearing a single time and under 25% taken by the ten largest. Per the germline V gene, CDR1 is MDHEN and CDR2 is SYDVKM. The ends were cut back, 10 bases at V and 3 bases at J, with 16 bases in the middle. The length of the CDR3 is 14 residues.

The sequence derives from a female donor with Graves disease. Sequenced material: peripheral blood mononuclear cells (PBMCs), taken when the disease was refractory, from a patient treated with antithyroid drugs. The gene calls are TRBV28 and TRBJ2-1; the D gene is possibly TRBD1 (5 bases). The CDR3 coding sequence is TGTGCCACGAACGCCCAGGGTCGCTACAATGAGCAGTTCTTC. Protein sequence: CATNAQGRYNEQFF.